This T cell receptor beta chain was sequenced in a study of blood T cell repertoires in COVID-19. Profiling relied on immunoSEQ multiplex PCR, and the TCRdb table lists in-frame clones only, not all of them. The sample holds under 150,000 clones, 70% to 90% seen once. The trim removed 9 bases at V and 0 bases at J, leaving 6 bases unmatched. The CDR3 has 16 residues. Germline CDR1 is LNHDA and CDR2 is SQIVND (reference sequence). The sample comprised peripheral blood. This TCR was sampled from a human donor in a cohort sampled during active COVID-19. J is TRBJ2-1 and V is TRBV19; TRBD2 matches at 12 bases. CDR3 sequence (DNA): TGTGCCAGCCGTAGGACTAGCGGGGCCTCCTACAATGAGCAGTTCTTC. Its translation is CASRRTSGASYNEQFF.